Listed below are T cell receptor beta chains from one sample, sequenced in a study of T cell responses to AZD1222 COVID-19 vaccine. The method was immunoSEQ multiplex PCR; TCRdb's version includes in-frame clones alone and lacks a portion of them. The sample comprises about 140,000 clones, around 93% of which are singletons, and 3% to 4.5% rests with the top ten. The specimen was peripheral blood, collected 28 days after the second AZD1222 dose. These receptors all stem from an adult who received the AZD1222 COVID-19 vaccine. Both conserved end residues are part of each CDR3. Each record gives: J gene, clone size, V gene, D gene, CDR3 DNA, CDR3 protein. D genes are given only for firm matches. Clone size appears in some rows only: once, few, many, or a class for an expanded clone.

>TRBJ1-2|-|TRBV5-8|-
TGTGCCAGCAGCCGATTCAGGGTTAACTATGGCTACACCTTC
CASSRFRVNYGYTF
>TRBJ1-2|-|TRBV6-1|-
TGTGCCAGCAGTGACCTACAGGGTCCGGTGAGGGGCTACACCTTC
CASSDLQGPVRGYTF
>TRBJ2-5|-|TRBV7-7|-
TGTGCTAGCAGCTTAGGGCTATCGGTGAGCGTACAAGAGACCCAGTACTTC
CASSLGLSVSVQETQYF
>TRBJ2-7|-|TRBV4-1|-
TGCGCCAGCAGCCAAGATAACAGGAGGGACTACGAGCAGTACTTC
CASSQDNRRDYEQYF
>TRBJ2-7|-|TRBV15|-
TGTGCCACCAGCCCACCGGGGAGTCCGCTGGACGAGCAGTACTTC
CATSPPGSPLDEQYF
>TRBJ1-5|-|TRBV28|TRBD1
TGTGCCAGCAGTACTAGGGCGCAGGGGGTCAATCAGCCCCAGCATTTT
CASSTRAQGVNQPQHF
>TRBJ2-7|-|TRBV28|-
TGTGCCAGCACCCTCGGGCTAGCCAACGAGCAGTACTTC
CASTLGLANEQYF
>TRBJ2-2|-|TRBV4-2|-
TGTGCCAGCAGCCAAGACAGGGTCGCCGGGGAGCTGTTTTTT
CASSQDRVAGELFF
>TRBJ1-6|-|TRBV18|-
TGTGCCAGCTCACTCCAAGGAGGGGAAGACTCACCCCTCCACTTT
CASSLQGGEDSPLHF
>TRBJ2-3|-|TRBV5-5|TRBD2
TGTGCCAGCAGCTCTGCCATGGTAGCGGGAGGGCAAGTGCCAGATACGCAGTATTTT
CASSSAMVAGGQVPDTQYF
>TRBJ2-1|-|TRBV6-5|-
TGTGCCAGCAGACCCGCGCAGGGCAGGGGAAATGAGCAGTTCTTC
CASRPAQGRGNEQFF
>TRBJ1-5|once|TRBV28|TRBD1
TGTGCCAGCAGTCCCCCTGGCGGCCCGGAATCGGACAGGGCGACCTGGCCCCAGCATTTT
CASSPPGGPESDRATWPQHF
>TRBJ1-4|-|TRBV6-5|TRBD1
TGTGCCAGCAGTTACTCGACGAGGGGGCGAGAAAAACTGTTTTTT
CASSYSTRGREKLFF
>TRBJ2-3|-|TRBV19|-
TGTGCCAGTAGTCCCGGGGGCGGAGATACGCAGTATTTT
CASSPGGGDTQYF
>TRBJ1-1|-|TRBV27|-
TGTGCCAGCAGCCGTTTCATAACAGCAGGGAACACTGAAGCTTTCTTT
CASSRFITAGNTEAFF
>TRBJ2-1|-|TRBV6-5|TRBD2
TGTGCCAGCAGTTACGGCCCTAGCGGGTCTCATGAGCAGTTCTTC
CASSYGPSGSHEQFF
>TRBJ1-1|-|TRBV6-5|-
TGTGCCAGCAGCCAGGATGGCACTGAAGCTTTCTTT
CASSQDGTEAFF
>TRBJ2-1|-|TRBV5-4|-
TGTGCCAGCAGCTTGGCCAACGGGAATGAGCAGTTCTTC
CASSLANGNEQFF
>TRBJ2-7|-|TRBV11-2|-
TGTGCCAGCAGCTTAGGGGATAGGTTCTACGAGCAGTACTTC
CASSLGDRFYEQYF
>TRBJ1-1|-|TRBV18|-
TGTGCCAGCTCACCACGGGACGTAAGAAACACTGAAGCTTTCTTT
CASSPRDVRNTEAFF
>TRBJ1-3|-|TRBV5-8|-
TGTGCCAGCAGCTTAGAAGGCAGTGACGGAAACACCATATATTTT
CASSLEGSDGNTIYF
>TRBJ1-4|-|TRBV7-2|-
TGTGCCAGCAGCTTAAGACTACGGGATGAAAAACTGTTTTTT
CASSLRLRDEKLFF
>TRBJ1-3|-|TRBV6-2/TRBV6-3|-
TGTGCCAGCAGTTACGTCATCGGAAACACCATATATTTT
CASSYVIGNTIYF
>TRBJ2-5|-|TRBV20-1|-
TGCAGTGCTAGGGGGGAGACCCAGTACTTC
CSARGETQYF
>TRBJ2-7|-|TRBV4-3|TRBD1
TGCGCCAGCAGCCAAGAGGCCGGGACAGGGGGCTACGAGCAGTACTTC
CASSQEAGTGGYEQYF
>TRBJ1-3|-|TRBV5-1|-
TGCGCCAGCAGCTTGAGTGGCAGGGAGTTAGACACCATATATTTT
CASSLSGRELDTIYF
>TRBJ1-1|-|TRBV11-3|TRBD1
TGTGCCAGCAGCTTAGAGGGGGGGACAGGGTACGTCAGTGAAGCTTTCTTT
CASSLEGGTGYVSEAFF
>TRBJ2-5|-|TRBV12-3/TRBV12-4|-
TGTGCCAATAGCAGAGACGTACAAGAGACCCAGTACTTC
CANSRDVQETQYF
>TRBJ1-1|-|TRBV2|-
TGTGCCAGCAGTGAATGGGGGGCGGACACTGAAGCTTTCTTT
CASSEWGADTEAFF
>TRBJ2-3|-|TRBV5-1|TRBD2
TGCGCCAGTGGACTAGCGGGAGTCTCAGATACGCAGTATTTT
CASGLAGVSDTQYF
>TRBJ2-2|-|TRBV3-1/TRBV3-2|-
TGTGCCAGCTCCCGGTCCGAGGGGGCCGGGGAGCTGTTTTTT
CASSRSEGAGELFF
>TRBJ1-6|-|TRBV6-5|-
TGTGCCAGCAGTCTTGAGGAGGATTCACCCCTCCACTTT
CASSLEEDSPLHF
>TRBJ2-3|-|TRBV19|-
TGTGCCAGTAGCGCGGGATCCAACACAGATACGCAGTATTTT
CASSAGSNTDTQYF
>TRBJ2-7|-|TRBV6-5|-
TGTGCCAGCAGAGGACAAATCTACGAGCAGTACTTC
CASRGQIYEQYF
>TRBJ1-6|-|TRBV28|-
TGTGCCAGCAGTTTAAGCTGGACGGCGAGCTCCTATAATTCACCCCTCCACTTT
CASSLSWTASSYNSPLHF
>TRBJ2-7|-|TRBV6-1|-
TGTGCCAGCAGTGACGGGAGCCCACTGGGCGAGCAGTACTTC
CASSDGSPLGEQYF
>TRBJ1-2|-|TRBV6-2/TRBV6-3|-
TGTGCCAGCAGTTACTCGTTGAGGGACACCGGCTACACCTTC
CASSYSLRDTGYTF
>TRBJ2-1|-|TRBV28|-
TGTGCCAGCAGTTCCGGTGAGGGGCAGTTCTTC
CASSSGEGQFF
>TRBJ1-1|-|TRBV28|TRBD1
TGTGCCAGCAGTTCCGGGACAGGGGACACTGAAGCTTTCTTT
CASSSGTGDTEAFF
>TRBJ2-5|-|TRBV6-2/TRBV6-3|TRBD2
TGTGCCAGCAGTTACTCCTTCGGACTAGCGGATCAAGAGACCCAGTACTTC
CASSYSFGLADQETQYF
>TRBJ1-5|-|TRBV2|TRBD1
TGTGCCAGCAGTGACTTACAGGGGATGTTCAATCAGCCCCAGCATTTT
CASSDLQGMFNQPQHF
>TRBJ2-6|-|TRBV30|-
TGTGCCTGCAATCCACCGCCGGGGGCCAACGTCCTGACTTTC
CACNPPPGANVLTF
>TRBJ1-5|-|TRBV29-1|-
TGCAGCGCCGCGACAGGAGGGAGCAATCAGCCCCAGCATTTT
CSAATGGSNQPQHF
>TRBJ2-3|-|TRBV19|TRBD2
TGTGCCAGTAGTATAGCGGGGGGTCTTCCAGATACGCAGTATTTT
CASSIAGGLPDTQYF
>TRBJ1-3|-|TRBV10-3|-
TGTGCCATCAGTGAGTCCATCGATACCATATATTTT
CAISESIDTIYF
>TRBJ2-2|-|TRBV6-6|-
TGTGCCAGCAGTTACTTGAGGGGAAGTACCGGGGAGCTGTTTTTT
CASSYLRGSTGELFF
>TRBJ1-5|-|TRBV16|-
TGTGCCAGCAGCCAATCTAGGGATCAGCCCCAGCATTTT
CASSQSRDQPQHF
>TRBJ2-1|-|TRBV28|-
TGTGCCAGCAATGGTGAAAAAAATGAGCAGTTCTTC
CASNGEKNEQFF
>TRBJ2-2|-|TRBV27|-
TGTGCCAGCAGCCGTGACTTGACAGGGAACACCGGGGAGCTGTTTTTT
CASSRDLTGNTGELFF
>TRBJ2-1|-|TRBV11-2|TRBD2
TGTGCCAGCAGCTTAGGGGTACTAGCGGGGAACAATGAGCAGTTCTTC
CASSLGVLAGNNEQFF
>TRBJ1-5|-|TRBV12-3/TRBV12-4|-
TGTGCCAGCAGTTTAGCGTTCACCCAGCCCCAGCATTTT
CASSLAFTQPQHF
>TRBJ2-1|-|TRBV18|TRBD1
TGTGCCAACTCACCCGGGACAGGGAGGCATGAGCAGTTCTTC
CANSPGTGRHEQFF
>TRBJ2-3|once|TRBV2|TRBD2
TGTGCCAGCAGGGCTAGCGGGAGGGTTAGTACGCAGTATTTT
CASRASGRVSTQYF
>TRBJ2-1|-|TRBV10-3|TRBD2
TGTGCCATCAGTGGAGGTAGCGGGAGCCCCTCCTACAATGAGCAGTTCTTC
CAISGGSGSPSYNEQFF
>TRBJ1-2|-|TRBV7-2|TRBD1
TGTGCCAGCAGCATGGACAGGTCCGCCTATGGCTACACCTTC
CASSMDRSAYGYTF